The 21 T cell receptor beta chains below come from one sample, sequenced in a study of blood T cells in healthy people across ages. The second PCR ran 7 to 11 cycles with a sample-barcoded 5' primer and J-beta primers. TCRdb passed the 5' RACE reads through MiXCR, listing each CDR3 protein once. This repertoire shows hundreds of thousands of distinct CDR3 sequences, around 36% found once; its top ten account for 10% to 15%. Sequences were obtained from blood. These TCRs come from a man aged 18 to 35 in good health.

Comments on this clonotype: A read error may account for a junction end that differs from germline. The gene calls are TRBV4-1 and TRBJ2-5; D is possibly TRBD2 (5 bases). CDR1 and CDR2 (germline): MGHRA, YSYEKL. The CDR3 is 16 amino acids. This chain's CDR3 is CTSSPSVRGAQETLYF. CDR3 nucleotides: TGCACCAGCAGCCCCAGTGTCCGGGGAGCTCAAGAGACCCTGTACTTC.

To note about this clonotype: This sequence may be a read error, since a much larger clone differs from it by one base. J is TRBJ2-7 and V is TRBV6-2 or TRBV6-3; no reliable D call. CDR1 is MNHEY and CDR2 is SVGEGT in the germline V gene. V was pared by 2 bases and J by 2 bases, with 7 bases between. This CDR3 has 13 residues. In DNA form, the CDR3 reads TGTGCCAGCAGTTACGCGGACGCCTACGAGCAGTACTTC. Its translation: CASSYADAYEQYF.

The table lists this clonotype with a few counts. The chain employs TRBV3-1 and TRBJ2-7, with 10 positions matching TRBD2. There are 13 residues in the CDR3. Germline CDR1 is LGHDT and CDR2 is YNNKEL (reference sequence). V was pared by 1 base and J by 6 bases, with 0 bases of the junction left unmatched. As DNA, the CDR3 is TGTGCCAGCAGCCAAGGGACTAGCGGCGAGCAGTACTTC. Its translation: CASSQGTSGEQYF.

The genes are TRBV12-5 and TRBJ2-5; TRBD1 might be the D (6 bases). CDR1 is LGHNT, CDR2 FRNRAP, per germline. The length of the CDR3 is 18 residues. Trimming removed 1 base at V and 11 bases at J, with 29 bases between. The CDR3 DNA sequence: TGTGCTAGTGGTTTGGCCCACAGGGACACTCCGTGGGACAATGAGCAGTACTTC. Encoded protein: CASGLAHRDTPWDNEQYF.

This clonotype was recorded only once. The chain couples TRBV6-2 or TRBV6-3 to TRBJ1-1; no reliable D call. There are 15 residues in the CDR3. Germline CDR1 MNHEY, CDR2 SVGEGT. V dropped 0 bases and J dropped 1 base, with 9 bases sitting between them. CDR3 DNA sequence: TGTGCCAGCAGTTACTCAGGCAGGCAGAACACTGAAGCTTTCTTT. Its translation is CASSYSGRQNTEAFF.

This clonotype was observed a handful of times. The gene calls are TRBV7-2 and TRBJ2-5; D is ambiguous. Germline V gives CDR1 SGHTA, CDR2 FQGNSA. There are 15 residues in the CDR3. The V end was cut by 5 bases, the J end by 5 bases, with 18 bases between. The CDR3 sequence: CASSLEASRMETQYF. CDR3 DNA sequence: TGTGCCAGCAGCCTCGAGGCATCCCGGATGGAGACCCAGTACTTC.

The chain employs TRBV25-1 and TRBJ1-1; TRBD1 is a possible D gene (6 bases). This CDR3 has 15 amino acids. V was shortened by 3 bases and J by 11 bases, with 22 bases between the two germline ends. CDR1 MGHDK and CDR2 SYGVNS come from the germline V gene. The CDR3 region is CASSDLGQSAERAFF. DNA for the CDR3: TGTGCCAGCAGTGATCTGGGACAATCCGCGGAAAGGGCTTTCTTT.

A few counts support this clonotype. The genes are TRBV2 and TRBJ2-7; TRBD2 agrees at 16 bases. The CDR3 is 17 amino acids. The trim removed 3 bases at V and 7 bases at J, leaving 9 bases unmatched. Germline V gene data show CDR1 as SNHLY and CDR2 as FYNNEI. As DNA, the CDR3 is TGTGCCAGCAGTGAGGGACTAGCGGGAGGGATGCCTGGGGAGCAGTACTTC. It yields the protein CASSEGLAGGMPGEQYF. Using reference TRBV2 and TRBJ2-7 for the parts outside the CDR3, the full variable domain is EPEVTQTPSHQVTQMGQEVILRCVPISNHLYFYWYRQILGQKVEFLVSFYNNEISEKSEIFDDQFSVERPDGSNFTLKIRSTKLEDSAMYFCASSEGLAGGMPGEQYFGPGTRLTVT.

This clonotype occurred a few times. The genes are TRBV7-6 and TRBJ2-5; D gene ambiguous. This CDR3 has 15 amino acids. Germline CDR1 SGHVS, CDR2 FNYEAQ. Trimming removed 7 bases at V and 1 base at J, with 16 bases between. The CDR3 sequence is CASTWHDWSQETQYF. The CDR3 bases are TGTGCCAGCACGTGGCACGACTGGAGCCAAGAGACCCAGTACTTC.

This clonotype was detected many times. The chain carries TRBV12-3 or TRBV12-4 and TRBJ1-2, with D possibly matching TRBD1 (6 bases). V was clipped by 1 base and J by 3 bases, with 15 bases between them. The CDR3 runs 16 residues. CDR3 in amino acids: CASSLGSYREDYGYTF. Here the CDR3 DNA reads TGTGCCAGCAGTTTAGGGTCCTACAGGGAAGACTATGGCTACACCTTC.

The chain couples TRBV20-1 to TRBJ2-7; 9 nucleotides align to TRBD2. The V gene's germline CDR1 is DFQATT and CDR2 SNEGSKA (reference sequence). Germline trimming cut 1 base from V and 3 bases from J; bases unmatched to any gene: 4. The CDR3 has 14 residues. The CDR3 loop reads CSARAPAGGYEQYF. The CDR3 DNA reads as TGCAGTGCTAGAGCCCCAGCGGGGGGCTACGAGCAGTACTTC.

This rearrangement joins TRBV20-1 to TRBJ2-1; 11 bases line up with TRBD1. Germline V lookup: CDR1 DFQATT, CDR2 SNEGSKA (reference sequence). This CDR3 spans 13 amino acids. CDR3 residues: CSPGQGVGYEQFF. Here the CDR3 DNA reads TGCAGCCCGGGACAGGGGGTTGGCTATGAGCAGTTCTTC.

This clonotype turned up a few times. The J gene is TRBJ2-1, the V gene TRBV20-1; 13 positions agree with TRBD2. The junction had 5 bases not matched to a gene; V was cut back by 5 bases and J by 4 bases. The CDR3 is made up of 15 amino acids. Germline V CDR1 and CDR2: DFQATT, SNEGSKA (reference sequence). This chain's CDR3 is CSAPLAGGEYNEQFF. The CDR3 bases are TGCAGTGCTCCACTAGCGGGGGGGGAGTACAATGAGCAGTTCTTC.

Comment on this clonotype: Possible read error: a much larger clone is one base away. V usage is TRBV29-1 and J usage is TRBJ2-1, with TRBD2 matching 7 bases. The germline gives CDR1 SQVTM, CDR2 ANQGSEA. CDR3 length: 10 residues. CDR3 sequence: CAVGGSEQFF. The CDR3 bases are TGCGCCGTGGGGGGGAGTGAGCAGTTCTTC.

The chain has TRBV7-2 and TRBJ2-2; 10 bases map to TRBD2. The CDR3 totals 16 residues. Germline CDR1 SGHTA, CDR2 FQGNSA. The V segment lost 1 base and the J segment 5 bases; nucleotides outside the gene matches: 4. CDR3 bases: TGTGCCAGCAGCTTAGAGGGAGCGGGGGGGACCGGGGAGCTGTTTTTT. This encodes CASSLEGAGGTGELFF.

This clonotype came up a few times. V usage is TRBV11-2 and J usage is TRBJ2-3; TRBD2 matches at 9 bases. Germline-derived CDR1 and CDR2 are SGHAT and FQNNGV. Germline trimming cut 4 bases from V and 2 bases from J; bases unmatched to any gene: 4. The CDR3 sequence is 15 residues long. CDR3 sequence reads: CASSSSGGFTDTQYF. For the CDR3, the DNA is TGTGCCAGCAGCTCCAGCGGGGGGTTCACAGATACGCAGTATTTT. The whole variable domain, remainder taken from reference TRBV11-2 and TRBJ2-3, is EAGVAQSPRYKIIEKRQSVAFWCNPISGHATLYWYQQILGQGPKLLIQFQNNGVVDDSQLPKDRFSAERLKGVDSTLKIQPAKLEDSAVYLCASSSSGGFTDTQYFGPGTRLTVL.

The rearrangement joins TRBV10-3 to TRBJ2-1, with TRBD2 matching over 7 bases. Trimming at V came to 2 bases and at J to 12 bases, leaving 13 bases not matched to a gene. CDR3 size: 15 residues. The germline CDR1 and CDR2 sequences are ENHRY and SYGVKD. The CDR3 protein is CAISEMAGEGHGQFF. The CDR3 nucleotides are TGTGCCATCAGTGAGATGGCGGGGGAGGGCCATGGGCAGTTCTTC.

This clonotype came up a few times. The chain combines TRBV20-1 with TRBJ2-1; 7 bases line up with TRBD1. Germline V gene data show CDR1 as DFQATT and CDR2 as SNEGSKA (reference sequence). The CDR3 extends over 16 amino acids. Losses at the gene ends were 0 bases for V and 1 base for J; bases not matched to a gene: 6. CDR3 residues: CSARDPGTESYNEQFF. CDR3 in DNA: TGCAGTGCTAGAGATCCCGGGACAGAGTCCTACAATGAGCAGTTCTTC.

On this clonotype: One base away lies a much larger clone, so this may be a sequencing read error. This sequence joins TRBV5-1 and TRBJ1-2, with TRBD1 matching 7 bases. Germline lookup yields CDR1 SGHRS and CDR2 YFSETQ. The CDR3 length is 14 residues. Trimming removed 2 bases from V and 5 bases from J; junction bases left unmatched: 6. The CDR3 reads CASSLSETGYGYTF. The CDR3 DNA is TGCGCCAGCAGCTTATCCGAGACAGGGTATGGCTACACCTTC.

This clonotype was detected many times. This chain joins TRBV5-1 and TRBJ1-2; perhaps TRBD1 as D (5 bases). CDR1 is SGHRS, CDR2 YFSETQ, per germline. The CDR3 totals 14 residues. Trimming removed 5 bases from V and 3 bases from J, with 14 bases in between. The CDR3 sequence is CASSSGRTHYGYTF. Written as DNA, the CDR3 is TGCGCCAGCAGTTCGGGACGGACTCACTATGGCTACACCTTC.

This sequence joins TRBV6-2 or TRBV6-3 and TRBJ1-1; D gene uncertain. CDR1 and CDR2 (germline): MNHEY, SVGEGT. The CDR3 is 12 residues long. V dropped 6 bases and J dropped 3 bases, with 8 bases sitting between them. The DNA of the CDR3 is TGTGCCAGCAGATACGGCGACACTGAAGCTTTCTTT. It yields the protein CASRYGDTEAFF.